These 28 T cell receptor beta chains were sequenced from one sample in a study of CD8 T cells in ankylosing spondylitis. TCRdb reprocessed the 5' RACE reads via MiXCR and lists one record per CDR3 protein. The table shows around 160,000 distinct CDR3 sequences, with under 14% occurring only once. The sequencing sample was made of blood, either unsorted or a sorted T cell fraction (not recorded which). These receptors came from a male donor with ankylosing spondylitis or in good health (not recorded which).

The V and J genes are TRBV12-3 or TRBV12-4 and TRBJ2-6, with D uncertain. V shed 5 bases and J shed 0 bases, with 8 bases lying between them. This CDR3 region has 15 residues. The CDR3: CASSPQSSGANVLTF. The CDR3 bases are TGTGCCAGCAGTCCCCAGAGCTCTGGGGCCAACGTCCTGACTTTC.

V and J are TRBV7-6 and TRBJ2-5, with TRBD2 as a possible D gene (6 bases). V lost 0 bases, J lost 5 bases, and 16 bases lay in between. Germline values: CDR1 SGHVS, CDR2 FNYEAQ. This CDR3 has 16 residues. This chain's CDR3 is CASSLAGLAFGETQYF. The CDR3 bases are TGTGCCAGCAGCTTAGCGGGGCTAGCGTTTGGCGAGACCCAGTACTTC. Filled out from reference TRBV7-6 and TRBJ2-5, the complete variable domain reads GAGVSQSPRYKVTKRGQDVALRCDPISGHVSLYWYRQALGQGPEFLTYFNYEAQQDKSGLPNDRFSAERPEGSISTLTIQRTEQRDSAMYRCASSLAGLAFGETQYFGPGTRLLVL.

This clonotype occurred many times. DNA of the CDR3: TGCAGCGTTGAGACAGGAGCCTACGAGCAGTACTTC. Protein product: CSVETGAYEQYF. V and J are TRBV29-1 and TRBJ2-7, with D possibly being TRBD1 (6 bases). CDR3 size: 12 residues. V was clipped by 3 bases and J by 2 bases, with 8 bases between them. CDR1 and CDR2 (germline): SQVTM, ANQGSEA.

At least ten counts were recorded for this clonotype. The chain joins TRBV20-1 to TRBJ2-7; 10 nucleotides line up with TRBD2. V lost 1 base and J lost 7; bases outside the gene matches: 13. Germline CDR1 DFQATT, CDR2 SNEGSKA (reference sequence). The CDR3 spans 16 residues. CDR3 sequence (DNA): TGCAGTGCTAGAGTGCCTAGCGGGGGACCTTTGAGGGAGCAGTACTTC. Translation gives CSARVPSGGPLREQYF.

Here the CDR3 DNA reads TGTGCCAGCAGTCAGACAGGATCGTTCTATGGCTACACCTTC. Its translation is CASSQTGSFYGYTF. The chain couples TRBV6-2 or TRBV6-3 to TRBJ1-2; D might be TRBD1 (6 bases). V dropped 5 bases and J dropped 4 bases, with 14 bases sitting between them. Looked up from germline, CDR1 is MNHEY and CDR2 is SVGEGT. The CDR3 has 14 residues.

The sample holds many counts of this clonotype. The V gene is TRBV29-1, the J gene TRBJ1-2, with D possibly being TRBD1 (5 bases). CDR3 size: 12 residues. Trimming removed 6 bases from V and 3 bases from J, with 11 bases in between. The V gene's germline CDR1 is SQVTM and CDR2 ANQGSEA. CDR3 region: CSVGTVDYGYTF. Written as DNA, the CDR3 is TGCAGCGTCGGGACGGTAGACTATGGCTACACCTTC.

This clonotype was detected a few times. The gene calls are TRBV5-5 and TRBJ2-7, with D uncertain. In germline, CDR1 is SGHKS, CDR2 YYEKEE (reference sequence). This CDR3 is built from 13 residues. V lost 0 bases and J 6 bases, leaving 10 bases between the germline ends. The CDR3 protein is CASSLVGRSEQYF. CDR3 nucleotides: TGTGCCAGCAGCTTGGTAGGCAGATCCGAGCAGTACTTC.

This clonotype has a count of ten or more. CDR3 in amino acids: CASSFSRSYEQYF. CDR3 coding DNA: TGTGCCAGCAGTTTTAGCCGCTCCTACGAGCAGTACTTC. The V gene is TRBV27, the J gene TRBJ2-7; no definite D call. The CDR3 totals 13 residues. Trimming pared 3 bases from V and 0 bases from J, leaving 6 bases between. The germline V gene has CDR1 MNHEY and CDR2 SMNVEV (reference sequence).

This clonotype has a count of ten or more. The chain is built from TRBV18 and TRBJ1-2; D might be TRBD1 (6 bases). Trimming stripped 1 base from V and 0 bases from J, with 9 bases between. The germline V gene has CDR1 KGHSH and CDR2 LQKENI. The CDR3 extends over 15 amino acids. CDR3 amino acids: CASSPRQASNYGYTF. In DNA, the CDR3 is TGTGCCAGCTCACCACGACAGGCTTCTAACTATGGCTACACCTTC.

This clonotype was picked up many times. The genes are TRBV29-1 and TRBJ2-5, with 7 positions matching TRBD1. The CDR3 length is 14 residues. V was clipped by 3 bases and J by 6 bases; unmatched bases: 10. The germline CDR1 and CDR2 sequences are SQVTM and ANQGSEA. Here the CDR3 reads CSVDATWDSQTQYF. In nucleotides, the CDR3 is TGCAGCGTTGACGCGACGTGGGACAGTCAGACCCAGTACTTC.

The V and J genes are TRBV20-1 and TRBJ2-1, with 8 bases matching TRBD2. The ends lost 3 bases at V and 4 bases at J; junction bases unmatched: 8. The germline V gene encodes CDR1 DFQATT and CDR2 SNEGSKA (reference sequence). The CDR3 length is 15 residues. In nucleotides, the CDR3 is TGCAGTGCTAGGGACCAACTAGCGGTATACAATGAGCAGTTCTTC. It specifies CSARDQLAVYNEQFF.

This clonotype has just a few counts. The chain employs TRBV15 and TRBJ2-7; weak D call: TRBD1 (5 bases). CDR1 LNHNV and CDR2 YYDKDF come from the germline V gene (reference sequence). This CDR3 has 17 amino acids. V gave up 0 bases and J gave up 2 bases, with 17 bases separating them. The CDR3, as DNA: TGTGCCACCAGCAGAGATAAGGTCAGGGATCTACCCTACGAGCAGTACTTC. Its translation is CATSRDKVRDLPYEQYF.

This clonotype has at least ten counts. This chain links TRBV2 with TRBJ2-1; D ambiguous. The CDR3 covers 13 residues. Germline loops: CDR1 SNHLY, CDR2 FYNNEI. Trimming took off 3 bases at V and 9 bases at J, with 12 bases between the two ends. The CDR3 coding sequence is TGTGCCAGCAGTGAGACGGCCAATCGTGAGCAGTTCTTC. The encoded protein is CASSETANREQFF.

On this clonotype: One base away lies a much larger clone, so this may be a sequencing read error. This chain connects TRBV10-3 to TRBJ2-5; 7 bases line up with TRBD2. Germline V CDR1 and CDR2: ENHRY, SYGVKD. The length of the CDR3 is 14 residues. DNA of the CDR3: TGTGCCATCAGAAGTTCTAGCGGACAAGAGACCCGGTACTTC. It yields the protein CAIRSSSGQETRYF.

At least ten counts were recorded for this clonotype. CDR3 protein: CASSPGTGGEAAFF. CDR3 coding DNA: TGCGCCAGCAGCCCTGGGACAGGCGGAGAGGCAGCTTTCTTT. This sequence joins TRBV4-1 and TRBJ1-1, with TRBD1 matching 8 bases. Unmatched junction bases numbered 11, after V lost 4 bases and J lost 10 bases. This CDR3 region has 14 residues. The V gene's germline CDR1 is MGHRA and CDR2 YSYEKL.

This clonotype has a count of ten or more. V gene TRBV7-6 combines with J gene TRBJ2-7; 7 positions agree with TRBD2. With 1 base clipped from V and 3 bases from J, the junction kept 6 bases outside the gene matches. Germline CDR1 is SGHVS and CDR2 is FNYEAQ. The CDR3 is 15 residues long. CDR3 in DNA: TGTGCCAGCAGCTTAGGAGGGGAGGGTAACTACGAGCAGTACTTC. Translation: CASSLGGEGNYEQYF. Supplemented by reference TRBV7-6 and TRBJ2-7, the full variable domain reads GAGVSQSPRYKVTKRGQDVALRCDPISGHVSLYWYRQALGQGPEFLTYFNYEAQQDKSGLPNDRFSAERPEGSISTLTIQRTEQRDSAMYRCASSLGGEGNYEQYFGPGTRLTVT.

This clonotype has at least ten counts. The chain has TRBV20-1 and TRBJ2-1; D possibly uses TRBD1 or TRBD2 (6 bases each). This CDR3 region has 14 residues. V lost 6 bases and J 6 bases, leaving 18 bases between the germline ends. Germline loops: CDR1 DFQATT, CDR2 SNEGSKA (reference sequence). The CDR3 loop is CSALGAGTINEQFF. Here the CDR3 DNA reads TGCAGTGCCCTAGGGGCGGGGACAATCAATGAGCAGTTCTTC.

V usage is TRBV20-1 and J usage is TRBJ2-7, with 9 bases matching TRBD2. The V segment lost 5 bases and the J segment 3 bases; nucleotides outside the gene matches: 5. The CDR3 loop spans 13 amino acids. Germline-derived CDR1 and CDR2 are DFQATT and SNEGSKA (reference sequence). For the CDR3, the DNA is TGCAGTGCTGGACGCGGGAGGGGCTACGAGCAGTACTTC. Encoded protein: CSAGRGRGYEQYF.

This clonotype was counted ten times or more. The CDR3 is CASSPPGLAGGETQYF. The CDR3 region has the DNA TGTGCCAGCTCACCACCGGGACTAGCGGGAGGAGAGACCCAGTACTTC. The V and J genes are TRBV18 and TRBJ2-5, with 15 nucleotides matching TRBD2. J was trimmed by 4 bases and V by 0 bases; bases with no gene match: 0. This CDR3 comprises 16 residues. Germline lookup yields CDR1 KGHSH and CDR2 LQKENI.

Concerning this clonotype: Since the CDR3 does not end with the conserved phenylalanine or tryptophan, this likely comes from a read error. The genes are TRBV25-1 and TRBJ2-7; tentative D call: TRBD1 (5 bases). The germline gives CDR1 MGHDK, CDR2 SYGVNS. The CDR3 runs to 14 residues. The V and J ends lost 3 bases and 2 bases respectively, with 11 bases between them. CDR3 DNA sequence: TGTGCCAGCAGTGAGAGCAGGGAACCCTACGAGCAGTACTCC. Protein sequence: CASSESREPYEQYS.

V usage is TRBV7-2 and J usage is TRBJ1-4; D not certain. Trimming left V 1 base short and J 9 bases short, with 12 bases between. This CDR3 is 14 amino acids long. Germline lookup yields CDR1 SGHTA and CDR2 FQGNSA. CDR3 in amino acids: CASSLGGNRQKLFF. The DNA of the CDR3 is TGTGCCAGCAGCTTAGGAGGGAACCGGCAAAAACTGTTTTTT.

This clonotype has just a few counts. The J gene is TRBJ2-2, the V gene TRBV5-6; a possible D gene is TRBD1 (6 bases). Germline-derived CDR1 and CDR2 are SGHDT and YYEEEE. The V end was cut by 0 bases, the J end by 6 bases, with 12 bases between. The CDR3 sequence is 15 residues long. CDR3 DNA: TGTGCCAGCAGCTTGGACAGGGAGATCGCCGGGGAGCTGTTTTTT. It translates to CASSLDREIAGELFF.

The chain combines TRBV11-2 with TRBJ2-3; 9 bases are shared with TRBD2. The CDR3 has 18 residues. V trimming: 0 bases; J trimming: 0 bases; junction bases outside the gene matches: 7. Germline V gene lookup returns CDR1 SGHAT and CDR2 FQNNGV. CDR3: CASSLEGSGGRSTDTQYF. The CDR3 DNA reads TGTGCCAGCAGCTTAGAGGGTAGCGGGGGCCGAAGCACAGATACGCAGTATTTT.

This clonotype was picked up a small number of times. This chain links TRBV18 with TRBJ1-1; TRBD1 might be the D (6 bases). The V gene's germline CDR1 is KGHSH and CDR2 LQKENI. With 4 bases removed from V and 0 bases from J, the gap between germline ends came to 18 bases. The CDR3 runs 17 residues. The CDR3 loop reads CASSLVDRTVMNTEAFF. DNA of the CDR3: TGTGCCAGCTCACTGGTGGATCGGACAGTAATGAACACTGAAGCTTTCTTT.

This clonotype was counted ten times or more. The rearrangement uses TRBV5-1 and TRBJ1-1, with TRBD1 as a possible D gene (5 bases). The CDR3 extends over 14 amino acids. Germline V gene lookup returns CDR1 SGHRS and CDR2 YFSETQ. The germline V and J ends were trimmed by 10 bases and 3 bases, with 19 bases remaining between them. As DNA, the CDR3 is TGCGCCGGCGGACATCGACCGGGGGACACTGAAGCTTTCTTT. Translation gives CAGGHRPGDTEAFF. Full variable domain (rest looked up from reference TRBV5-1 and TRBJ1-1): KAGVTQTPRYLIKTRGQQVTLSCSPISGHRSVSWYQQTPGQGLQFLFEYFSETQRNKGNFPGRFSGRQFSNSRSEMNVSTLELGDSALYLCAGGHRPGDTEAFFGQGTRLTVV.

This clonotype was observed many times. The chain uses TRBV5-1 and TRBJ2-5; TRBD2 matches at 8 bases. The CDR3 is made up of 16 amino acids. V lost 2 bases to trimming and J lost 1 base; unmatched junction nucleotides: 7. The germline gives CDR1 SGHRS, CDR2 YFSETQ. DNA for the CDR3: TGCGCCAGCAGCTTAGCGGGAGAGGCCCCCCAAGAGACCCAGTACTTC. Translating it yields CASSLAGEAPQETQYF.

The sample holds many counts of this clonotype. V gene TRBV7-8 combines with J gene TRBJ2-3; 7 bases align to TRBD1. The V gene end was trimmed by 5 bases and the J gene end by 2 bases; junction bases not matched to a gene: 13. Germline values: CDR1 SGHVS, CDR2 FQNEAQ. CDR3 length: 17 residues. CDR3 region: CASSLRQGSDLTDTQYF. The CDR3 DNA reads as TGTGCCAGCAGCCTCCGACAGGGCAGCGACCTCACAGATACGCAGTATTTT.

In this sample, this clonotype turned up many times. The chain uses TRBV6-1 and TRBJ1-1; D gene unclear. The germline V and J ends were trimmed by 7 bases and 2 bases, with 14 bases remaining between them. This CDR3 is built from 14 residues. CDR1 and CDR2 from the germline V gene are MNHNS and SASEGT. As DNA, the CDR3 is TGTGCCAGCACCCCGGACCGGGGAAACACTGAAGCTTTCTTT. Its protein product is CASTPDRGNTEAFF.